The clone carrying this TCR beta chain appeared once. The data are from a study of CD8+ T cells in alopecia areata. Once RNA had been extracted, it was reverse transcribed into cDNA to act as the sequencing template. Profiled with immunoSEQ multiplex PCR; TCRdb holds only in-frame clones, not every one. The sample has 150,000 or so clones, 87% seen once. Per the germline V gene, CDR1 is SGHRS and CDR2 is YFSETQ. The V end lost 4 bases, the J end lost 5 bases, and 17 bases lay between the germline ends. This CDR3 has 15 residues. Sequenced material: CD8+ T cells sorted from blood, taken at week 0. This sequence was found in a human donor with alopecia areata. The chain is built from TRBV5-1 and TRBJ2-3, with a weak D call TRBD1 (7 bases). The CDR3 DNA sequence: TGCGCCAGCAGCCCGGGCGGAGGGGGCGGAGATACGCAGTATTTT. The encoded protein is CASSPGGGGGDTQYF.